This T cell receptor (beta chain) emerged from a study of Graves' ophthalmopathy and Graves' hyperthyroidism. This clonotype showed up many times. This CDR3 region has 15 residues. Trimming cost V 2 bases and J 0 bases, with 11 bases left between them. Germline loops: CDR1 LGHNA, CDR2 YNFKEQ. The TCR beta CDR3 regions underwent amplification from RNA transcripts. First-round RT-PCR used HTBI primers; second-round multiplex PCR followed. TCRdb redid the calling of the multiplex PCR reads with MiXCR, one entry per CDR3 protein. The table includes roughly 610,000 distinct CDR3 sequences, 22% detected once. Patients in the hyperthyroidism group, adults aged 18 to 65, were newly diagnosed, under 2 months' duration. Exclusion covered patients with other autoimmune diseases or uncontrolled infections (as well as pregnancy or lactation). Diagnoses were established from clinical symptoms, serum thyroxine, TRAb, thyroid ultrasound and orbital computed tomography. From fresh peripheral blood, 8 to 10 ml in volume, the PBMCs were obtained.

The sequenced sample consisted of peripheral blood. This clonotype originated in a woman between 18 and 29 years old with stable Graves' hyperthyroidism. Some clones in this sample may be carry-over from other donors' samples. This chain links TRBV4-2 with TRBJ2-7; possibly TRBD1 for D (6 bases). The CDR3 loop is CASSQNRANSYEQYF. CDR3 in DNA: TGTGCCAGCAGCCAAAACAGGGCCAACTCCTACGAGCAGTACTTC.